The 5 T cell receptor beta chains in this list originate from one sample, sequenced in a study of blood T cell repertoires in COVID-19. TCRdb's table, derived via immunoSEQ multiplex PCR, lists solely in-frame clones and lacks some. The data contain about 25,000 clones, around 90% of them seen just once; the ten biggest clones take up about 9.3%. Sequencing was done on a sample of peripheral blood. The origin of the receptors is a human donor with active COVID-19. The donor label of this sample is uncertain.

This clone has a single count. The chain recombines TRBV18 with TRBJ1-2, with 9 bases matching TRBD1. Germline lookup yields CDR1 KGHSH and CDR2 LQKENI. CDR3 size: 14 residues. The V and J ends lost 3 bases and 4 bases, in that order; junction bases with no gene match: 3. For the CDR3, the DNA is TGTGCCAGCTCACCCGGGACAGGGTTCTATGGCTACACCTTC. Its protein is CASSPGTGFYGYTF.

The chain links TRBV9 to TRBJ2-5; D might be TRBD2 (5 bases). This CDR3 is 16 amino acids long. V dropped 8 bases and J dropped 2 bases, with 22 bases sitting between them. From germline, CDR1 is SGDLS and CDR2 YYNGEE. The CDR3 sequence: CARLLTKSGVQETQYF. The CDR3 nucleotides are TGTGCCAGACTCTTGACCAAAAGCGGAGTTCAAGAGACCCAGTACTTC.

The chain has TRBV9 and TRBJ2-3; 10 nucleotides agree with TRBD2. Germline values: CDR1 SGDLS, CDR2 YYNGEE. After removal of 9 bases from V and 2 bases from J, the junction contained 9 bases not matched to a gene. The CDR3 extends over 15 amino acids. DNA of the CDR3: TGTGCCACCAAACCCGGGACTAGCGCCACAGATACGCAGTATTTT. It translates to CATKPGTSATDTQYF.

The rearrangement uses TRBV6-5 and TRBJ2-1; 7 positions match TRBD2. Germline V gene sequence: CDR1 MNHEY, CDR2 SVGAGI. V trimming: 5 bases; J trimming: 4 bases; junction bases outside the gene matches: 5. CDR3 length equals 14 residues. The chain's CDR3 is CASSPSGFYNEQFF. Written as DNA, the CDR3 is TGTGCCAGCAGTCCTAGCGGTTTTTACAATGAGCAGTTCTTC.

This chain connects TRBV7-8 to TRBJ2-6; no clear D gene. The germline V and J ends were trimmed by 0 bases and 1 base, with 13 bases remaining between them. The CDR3 contains 18 residues. In germline, CDR1 is SGHVS, CDR2 FQNEAQ. The CDR3 coding sequence is TGTGCCAGCAGCTTAGCGCAGGCATTTAAATCTGGGGCCAACGTCCTGACTTTC. The encoded protein is CASSLAQAFKSGANVLTF.